The 31 T cell receptor beta chains below all came from one sample that was sequenced in a study of blood T cell repertoires in COVID-19. Generated by immunoSEQ multiplex PCR, the TCRdb table keeps only in-frame clones and is missing some. The table shows under 300,000 clones, with about four fifths occurring only once. What was sequenced was peripheral blood. The receptors shown here come from a man aged 30 to 39 who had recovered from COVID-19.

Remarks on this clone: Other DNA sequences of this sample code for an identical CDR3. The chain joins TRBV29-1 to TRBJ2-3, with 9 bases fitting TRBD2. V shed 7 bases and J 3 bases; nucleotides not matched to a gene: 5. CDR1 is SQVTM, CDR2 ANQGSEA, per germline. The CDR3 runs to 13 residues. The CDR3 reads CSARLAGTDTQYF. CDR3 in DNA: TGCAGCGCTCGGCTAGCGGGGACAGATACGCAGTATTTT.

The V gene is TRBV5-1, the J gene TRBJ2-7; no definite D call. Trimming shortened V by 2 bases and J by 0 bases, and 12 bases separated the two germline ends. Germline CDR1 SGHRS, CDR2 YFSETQ. This CDR3 spans 15 amino acids. The CDR3 here is CASSFRFEASYEQYF. The CDR3 bases are TGCGCCAGCAGCTTTCGATTTGAAGCCTCCTACGAGCAGTACTTC.

The chain recombines TRBV11-1 with TRBJ2-5, with D possibly matching TRBD2 (5 bases). Trimming left V 7 bases short and J 2 bases short, with 17 bases between. The CDR3 is made up of 15 amino acids. Germline V gene sequence: CDR1 SGHAT, CDR2 FQDESV (reference sequence). CDR3 bases: TGTGCCAGCACCTCTTATCGAGGGCAGCAAGAGACCCAGTACTTC. This translates into CASTSYRGQQETQYF.

This clone occurred a few times. The CDR3 bases are TGTGCCAGCAGCTTAGATCCCGGGACAGGGTACGACGGCTACACCTTC. Residues: CASSLDPGTGYDGYTF. The V and J genes are TRBV7-8 and TRBJ1-2, with 9 nucleotides matching TRBD1. This CDR3 comprises 16 residues. Germline assignment: CDR1 SGHVS and CDR2 FQNEAQ. The V segment lost 1 base and the J segment 8 bases; nucleotides outside the gene matches: 11.

This clone turned up a few times. The rearrangement uses TRBV29-1 and TRBJ1-1; D is perhaps TRBD1 (5 bases). Germline V gives CDR1 SQVTM, CDR2 ANQGSEA. CDR3 length: 11 amino acids. Trimming stripped 3 bases from V and 11 bases from J, with 13 bases between. The CDR3 region has the DNA TGCAGCGTTGAGGGGCCTGCAAGGGCTTTCTTT. This codes for CSVEGPARAFF.

This chain joins TRBV9 and TRBJ1-3; D gene uncertain. This CDR3 region has 15 residues. V lost 2 bases and J 3 bases, leaving 12 bases between the germline ends. CDR1 is SGDLS, CDR2 YYNGEE, per germline. The CDR3 is CASSVRARGGNTIYF. The CDR3 DNA is TGTGCCAGCAGCGTTAGAGCAAGAGGTGGAAACACCATATATTTT.

The chain couples TRBV18 to TRBJ1-1; TRBD1 matches 9 bases. CDR1 is KGHSH and CDR2 is LQKENI in the germline V gene. The CDR3 covers 15 residues. J was trimmed by 2 bases and V by 4 bases; bases with no gene match: 5. The CDR3 region is CASSRRQGGNTEAFF. The DNA of the CDR3 is TGTGCCAGCTCACGAAGACAGGGGGGAAACACTGAAGCTTTCTTT.

DNA for the CDR3: TGTGCCAGCAGGATAGCGGGGGGAGCCTACGAGCAGTACTTC. As protein: CASRIAGGAYEQYF. V and J are TRBV2 and TRBJ2-7; 10 bases agree with TRBD2. V shed 6 bases and J 2 bases; nucleotides not matched to a gene: 4. Looked up from germline, CDR1 is SNHLY and CDR2 is FYNNEI. The length of the CDR3 is 14 residues.

The genes are TRBV11-2 and TRBJ2-5, with D perhaps matching TRBD2 (5 bases). The ends were cut back, 7 bases at V and 6 bases at J, with 18 bases in the middle. In germline, CDR1 is SGHAT, CDR2 FQNNGV. This CDR3 has 14 residues. The CDR3 bases are TGTGCCAGCACCGATCGGCGGGCCGTGCAGACCCAGTACTTC. Protein sequence: CASTDRRAVQTQYF.

The chain has TRBV20-1 and TRBJ1-3, with D perhaps matching TRBD1 (6 bases). Trimming took off 3 bases at V and 4 bases at J, with 10 bases between the two ends. Germline V gives CDR1 DFQATT, CDR2 SNEGSKA (reference sequence). CDR3 length equals 13 residues. For the CDR3, the DNA is TGCAGTGCTAGTGTGACAGGAGGAAACACCATATATTTT. Protein product: CSASVTGGNTIYF.

This chain links TRBV7-2 with TRBJ2-3; no clear D. Germline V CDR1 and CDR2: SGHTA, FQGNSA. This CDR3 spans 16 amino acids. V lost 1 base, J lost 4 bases, and 15 bases lay in between. This chain's CDR3 is CASSLGWSGSADTQYF. The CDR3 nucleotides are TGTGCCAGCAGCTTAGGGTGGTCCGGGTCCGCAGATACGCAGTATTTT.

This clone has just one count. The rearrangement links TRBV27 to TRBJ2-5, with a tentative D call TRBD2 (6 bases). This CDR3 region has 14 residues. From germline, CDR1 is MNHEY and CDR2 SMNVEV (reference sequence). The germline V and J ends were trimmed by 5 bases and 6 bases, with 16 bases remaining between them. CDR3 DNA: TGTGCCAGCAGTGGAGGTAGCGGAGGAAAGACCCAGTACTTC. This gives the protein CASSGGSGGKTQYF.

J is TRBJ1-4 and V is TRBV2; no reliable D call. Between the trimmed V and J ends, which lost 2 bases and 7 bases, there was a span of 5 bases. The CDR3 is 12 residues long. Germline loops: CDR1 SNHLY, CDR2 FYNNEI. The CDR3 DNA reads as TGTGCCAGCAGTGAATTATCTGAAAAACTGTTTTTT. Translating gives CASSELSEKLFF.

This chain connects TRBV6-5 to TRBJ2-7; 11 nucleotides match TRBD1. Trimming took 6 bases from V and 1 from J; bases not matched to a gene: 5. Germline V CDR1 and CDR2: MNHEY, SVGAGI. This CDR3 is built from 15 residues. CDR3 in amino acids: CASRTGQGASYEQYV. The CDR3 DNA follows: TGTGCCAGCAGAACAGGACAGGGGGCGTCCTACGAGCAGTACGTC.

The DNA for the CDR3 is TGTGCCAGCAGCCGCCGACTGCGGGGGGAATACGCTGAAGCTTTCTTT. As protein: CASSRRLRGEYAEAFF. The genes are TRBV5-6 and TRBJ1-1, with D possibly being TRBD1 (5 bases). Trimming left V 4 bases short and J 6 bases short, with 22 bases between. Germline V CDR1 and CDR2: SGHDT, YYEEEE. This CDR3 comprises 16 residues. The full variable domain, completed using reference TRBV5-6 and TRBJ1-1, is DAGVTQSPTHLIKTRGQQVTLRCSPKSGHDTVSWYQQALGQGPQFIFQYYEEEERQRGNFPDRFSGHQFPNYSSELNVNALLLGDSALYLCASSRRLRGEYAEAFFGQGTRLTVV.

V usage is TRBV10-2 and J usage is TRBJ2-7; D gene uncertain. The CDR3 loop spans 12 amino acids. Trimming took off 2 bases at V and 12 bases at J, with 14 bases between the two ends. Germline-derived CDR1 and CDR2 are WSHSY and SAAADI. In DNA form, the CDR3 reads TGCGCCAGCAGTGAGGACGGAGTAGTCCGGTACGTC. Translating gives CASSEDGVVRYV.

This clone showed up just a few times. The CDR3 spells CASSSGPSGEYTGELFF. The CDR3 coding sequence is TGCGCCAGCAGCTCTGGACCCTCCGGGGAGTACACCGGGGAGCTGTTTTTT. V usage is TRBV5-1 and J usage is TRBJ2-2, with TRBD2 as a possible D gene (5 bases). V lost 3 bases, J lost 3 bases, and 18 bases lay in between. The CDR3 is 17 residues long. CDR1 is SGHRS, CDR2 YFSETQ, per germline.

V and J are TRBV29-1 and TRBJ1-1, with D tentatively TRBD1 (6 bases). Germline CDR1 is SQVTM and CDR2 is ANQGSEA. The V and J ends lost 5 bases and 1 base respectively, with 20 bases between them. This CDR3 is 16 amino acids long. The DNA of the CDR3 is TGCAGCGTTTCAAAGGTGCAGGGGCCGTGGAACACTGAAGCTTTCTTT. This encodes CSVSKVQGPWNTEAFF.

The J gene is TRBJ1-3, the V gene TRBV4-1; tentatively, D is TRBD1 (6 bases). Trimming removed 5 bases at V and 2 bases at J, with 16 bases between. The CDR3 totals 16 residues. Germline CDR1 is MGHRA and CDR2 is YSYEKL. The CDR3 region has the DNA TGCGCCAGCAGCAAAGGACCAACAGGGACTGGAAACACCATATATTTT. Its translation is CASSKGPTGTGNTIYF.

The V call is TRBV5-1, the J call TRBJ2-5; tentative D call: TRBD2 (6 bases). Germline V gene data show CDR1 as SGHRS and CDR2 as YFSETQ. The CDR3 is 13 residues long. Trimming pared 5 bases from V and 5 bases from J, leaving 13 bases between. The DNA for the CDR3 is TGCGCCAGCAGTTATTCTGCGGGGGAGACCCAGTACTTC. Translated: CASSYSAGETQYF.

The chain links TRBV29-1 to TRBJ1-1; possible D gene TRBD1, 6 bases. The germline V gene encodes CDR1 SQVTM and CDR2 ANQGSEA. V shed 5 bases and J shed 11 bases, with 24 bases lying between them. The CDR3 has 14 residues. The CDR3 region has the DNA TGCAGCGTTTTACCAGGGACAACATATACAAGGGCTTTCTTT. It encodes CSVLPGTTYTRAFF.

This rearrangement joins TRBV19 to TRBJ1-5, with 7 nucleotides matching TRBD1. V lost 4 bases, J lost 3 bases, and 3 bases stayed unmatched. CDR1 is LNHDA, CDR2 SQIVND, per germline (reference sequence). This CDR3 has 14 residues. The CDR3 DNA sequence: TGTGCCAGTAGTAGACAGGGCTACAATCAGCCCCAGCATTTT. Encoded protein: CASSRQGYNQPQHF.

The V call is TRBV18, the J call TRBJ2-7; D is possibly TRBD1 (6 bases). V lost 6 bases, J lost 6 bases, and 18 bases lay in between. The CDR3 totals 14 residues. CDR1 and CDR2 (germline): KGHSH, LQKENI. DNA of the CDR3: TGTGCCAGCTCCTTGAACCGACAGGACTCCGAGCAGTACGTC. Translating gives CASSLNRQDSEQYV.

The rearrangement joins TRBV10-1 to TRBJ2-2; perhaps TRBD2 as D (6 bases). The germline V gene encodes CDR1 WNHNN and CDR2 SYGVQD (reference sequence). The V end lost 6 bases, the J end lost 5 bases, and 10 bases lay between the germline ends. The CDR3 is made up of 13 amino acids. DNA for the CDR3: TGCGCCAGCAGCCGGGGACTGACCGGGGAGCTGTTTTTT. Its protein is CASSRGLTGELFF.

In this sample, this clone turned up once. The CDR3 loop is CASTREVEQYF. CDR3 DNA sequence: TGTGCCAGCACCCGGGAGGTGGAGCAGTACTTC. The chain links TRBV2 to TRBJ2-7; 7 nucleotides match TRBD2. V was pared by 7 bases and J by 7 bases, with 4 bases of the junction left unmatched. Germline V gives CDR1 SNHLY, CDR2 FYNNEI. The CDR3 consists of 11 residues.

The CDR3 loop is CASSPNGTPNEKLFF. The CDR3 DNA follows: TGTGCCAGCTCACCAAACGGGACTCCCAATGAAAAACTGTTTTTT. The genes are TRBV18 and TRBJ1-4; D may be TRBD1 (5 bases). The V gene lost 2 bases and the J gene lost 5 bases, with 12 bases spanning the gap. This CDR3 region has 15 residues. Germline lookup yields CDR1 KGHSH and CDR2 LQKENI.

In the case of this clone: Additional DNA sequences in this sample encode the identical CDR3. The J gene is TRBJ2-5, the V gene TRBV18; D is perhaps TRBD2 (5 bases). Germline-derived CDR1 and CDR2 are KGHSH and LQKENI. The V end lost 0 bases, the J end lost 1 base, and 6 bases lay between the germline ends. This CDR3 has 14 amino acids. This chain's CDR3 is CASSPPGLQETQYF. Here the CDR3 DNA reads TGTGCCAGCTCACCACCAGGACTCCAAGAGACCCAGTACTTC.

Worth noting for this clone: The sample has other DNA sequences that encode this CDR3 too. The chain uses TRBV11-2 and TRBJ1-1, with no clear D. The CDR3 is 13 amino acids. Germline V gives CDR1 SGHAT, CDR2 FQNNGV. With 1 base removed from V and 2 bases from J, the gap between germline ends came to 5 bases. The CDR3 nucleotides read TGTGCCAGCAGCTTAGCAGTAAACACTGAAGCTTTCTTT. Translation: CASSLAVNTEAFF. Together with reference TRBV11-2 and TRBJ1-1, the CDR3 gives the full variable domain: EAGVAQSPRYKIIEKRQSVAFWCNPISGHATLYWYQQILGQGPKLLIQFQNNGVVDDSQLPKDRFSAERLKGVDSTLKIQPAKLEDSAVYLCASSLAVNTEAFFGQGTRLTVV.

A few counts support this clone. The CDR3 sequence: CASSSPFEQYF. CDR3 sequence (DNA): TGTGCCAGCAGTTCCCCGTTCGAGCAGTACTTC. This chain connects TRBV27 to TRBJ2-7; no firm D call. The length of the CDR3 is 11 residues. Trimming shortened V by 4 bases and J by 6 bases, and 7 bases separated the two germline ends. The germline gives CDR1 MNHEY, CDR2 SMNVEV (reference sequence).

The chain couples TRBV7-9 to TRBJ2-3, with 9 bases aligning to TRBD2. The CDR3 sequence is 16 residues long. The ends lost 4 bases at V and 0 bases at J; junction bases unmatched: 5. Germline values: CDR1 SEHNR, CDR2 FQNEAQ (reference sequence). CDR3 DNA: TGTGCCAGCAGCTCGCGTAGCGGGGGCAGCACAGATACGCAGTATTTT. It encodes CASSSRSGGSTDTQYF.

J is TRBJ2-3 and V is TRBV2, with a tentative D call TRBD1 (5 bases). The V end lost 4 bases, the J end lost 1 base, and 9 bases lay between the germline ends. Germline loops: CDR1 SNHLY, CDR2 FYNNEI. CDR3 length: 14 amino acids. The DNA for the CDR3 is TGTGCCAGCAGTGCGGCCAGGGGCACAGATACGCAGTATTTT. Its translation: CASSAARGTDTQYF. Filled out from reference TRBV2 and TRBJ2-3, the complete variable domain reads EPEVTQTPSHQVTQMGQEVILRCVPISNHLYFYWYRQILGQKVEFLVSFYNNEISEKSEIFDDQFSVERPDGSNFTLKIRSTKLEDSAMYFCASSAARGTDTQYFGPGTRLTVL.